This entry is about one T cell receptor beta chain. Antigen specificity is unknown. The record originates from a study of CD8 T cells in ankylosing spondylitis. A quantitative 5'-RACE method, one with molecular barcodes, was used to make TCR beta libraries. TCRdb itself ran the 5' RACE reads through MiXCR, one entry per CDR3 protein. The sample carries under 300,000 distinct CDR3 sequences, roughly 10% recorded once. V gave up 0 bases and J gave up 1 base, with 6 bases separating them. This CDR3 contains 14 residues. Per germline, CDR1 MNHEY and CDR2 SVGAGI. Study-wide findings and caveats: A TCR beta motif of several highly homologous variants seemed to mark ankylosing spondylitis blood.

This clonotype originated in a male donor with ankylosing spondylitis or in good health (not recorded which). Sequencing was done on a sample of blood, either unsorted or a sorted T cell fraction (not recorded which). V and J are TRBV6-5 and TRBJ2-5; TRBD2 is a possible D gene (5 bases). CDR3 in amino acids: CASSYSGSQETQYF. CDR3 coding DNA: TGTGCCAGCAGTTACTCGGGGAGCCAAGAGACCCAGTACTTC.